The 26 T cell receptor beta chains below all came from one sample that was sequenced in a study of blood T cell repertoires in COVID-19. Measured with immunoSEQ multiplex PCR; TCRdb has only the in-frame clones, and not every one. The data contain about 80,000 clones, 88% of them singletons. The sequencing input was peripheral blood. The receptor set was obtained from a woman aged 80 or over with acute or convalescent COVID-19.

V gene TRBV19 combines with J gene TRBJ1-5; 10 bases are shared with TRBD1. This CDR3 is built from 15 residues. CDR1 is LNHDA and CDR2 is SQIVND in the germline V gene (reference sequence). V lost 7 bases and J lost 7; bases outside the gene matches: 10. The CDR3 nucleotides read TGTGCCAGTAACCACCGACAGGGGGCAAGGCAGCCCCAGCATTTT. As protein: CASNHRQGARQPQHF.

The V call is TRBV6-2 or TRBV6-3, the J call TRBJ2-5; maybe TRBD1 (5 bases). This CDR3 contains 14 residues. The germline gives CDR1 MNHEY, CDR2 SVGEGT. The germline V and J ends were trimmed by 1 base and 5 bases, with 11 bases remaining between them. This CDR3 reads CASSYLGAWETQYF. In nucleotides, the CDR3 is TGTGCCAGCAGTTACTTAGGGGCGTGGGAGACCCAGTACTTC.

This clone was seen once. The chain has TRBV27 and TRBJ2-1, with 7 bases matching TRBD2. V gave up 3 bases and J gave up 7 bases; unmatched junction bases: 12. The CDR3 covers 16 residues. Germline V CDR1 and CDR2: MNHEY, SMNVEV (reference sequence). CDR3 protein: CASSFLAGWEGNEQFF. CDR3 bases: TGTGCCAGCAGTTTCCTGGCGGGTTGGGAGGGGAATGAGCAGTTCTTC.

This clone was observed once. V and J are TRBV18 and TRBJ1-3; D not certain. Germline CDR1 KGHSH, CDR2 LQKENI. The V gene lost 4 bases and the J gene lost 4 bases, with 20 bases spanning the gap. The CDR3 is 17 amino acids. This chain's CDR3 is CASSREAGDGVGNTIYF. The CDR3 DNA reads TGTGCCAGCTCACGGGAGGCAGGTGATGGGGTCGGAAACACCATATATTTT.

This chain connects TRBV19 to TRBJ1-2, with D possibly TRBD1 on 5 matching bases. Germline assignment: CDR1 LNHDA and CDR2 SQIVND (reference sequence). Trimming left V 11 bases short and J 4 bases short, with 17 bases between. The CDR3 length is 13 residues. CDR3 region: CASKGSSGYGYTF. In nucleotides, the CDR3 is TGTGCCTCAAAGGGGTCCAGTGGCTATGGCTACACCTTC. The variable domain in full, with the rest retrieved from reference TRBV19 and TRBJ1-2, is DGGITQSPKYLFRKEGQNVTLSCEQNLNHDAMYWYRQDPGQGLRLIYYSQIVNDFQKGDIAEGYSVSREKKESFPLTVTSAQKNPTAFYLCASKGSSGYGYTFGSGTRLTVV.

This chain joins TRBV27 and TRBJ1-6; D is ambiguous. CDR3 length: 13 amino acids. The V end was cut by 4 bases, the J end by 7 bases, with 8 bases between. CDR1 is MNHEY and CDR2 is SMNVEV in the germline V gene (reference sequence). The chain's CDR3 is CASSSPPNSPLHF. The CDR3 DNA reads as TGTGCCAGCAGTTCCCCCCCAAATTCACCCCTCCACTTT.

The CDR3 DNA follows: TGCGCCAGCAGCACTACCAGCTCCTACGAGCAGTACTTC. Translating gives CASSTTSSYEQYF. The chain uses TRBV5-1 and TRBJ2-7, with D uncertain. The CDR3 sequence is 13 residues long. Germline V gene sequence: CDR1 SGHRS, CDR2 YFSETQ. Trimming left V 4 bases short and J 0 bases short, with 8 bases between.

This chain links TRBV19 with TRBJ1-5; 7 bases fit TRBD1. The CDR3 length is 13 residues. V shed 5 bases, J shed 7 bases, and the junction held 5 bases outside the gene matches. The V gene's germline CDR1 is LNHDA and CDR2 SQIVND (reference sequence). The CDR3 sequence is CASSWDRRQPQHF. CDR3 nucleotide sequence: TGTGCCAGTAGTTGGGACAGACGGCAGCCCCAGCATTTT.

On this clone itself: The sample contains more than one DNA sequence encoding this CDR3. The chain has TRBV18 and TRBJ2-5; unclear D gene. This CDR3 spans 13 amino acids. V dropped 2 bases and J dropped 3 bases, with 7 bases sitting between them. Germline V lookup: CDR1 KGHSH, CDR2 LQKENI. The CDR3 bases are TGTGCCAGCTCACCAGGTACGGAAGAGACCCAGTACTTC. Protein sequence: CASSPGTEETQYF.

For the CDR3, the DNA is TGTGCCAGCAGCGGACAGGGGGCACATGGCTACACCTTC. Translation: CASSGQGAHGYTF. The rearrangement joins TRBV5-5 to TRBJ1-2, with 11 nucleotides matching TRBD1. Germline V gene data show CDR1 as SGHKS and CDR2 as YYEKEE (reference sequence). The CDR3 loop spans 13 amino acids. Unmatched junction bases numbered 2, after V lost 4 bases and J lost 6 bases. Full variable domain (remainder filled in from reference TRBV5-5 and TRBJ1-2): DAGVTQSPTHLIKTRGQQVTLRCSPISGHKSVSWYQQVLGQGPQFIFQYYEKEERGRGNFPDRFSARQFPNYSSELNVNALLLGDSALYLCASSGQGAHGYTFGSGTRLTVV.

The rearrangement links TRBV10-1 to TRBJ1-1, with TRBD1 matching 8 bases. Germline assignment: CDR1 WNHNN and CDR2 SYGVQD (reference sequence). The J segment lost 5 bases and the V segment lost 6 bases, leaving 14 bases of the junction unmatched. CDR3 length: 16 residues. For the CDR3, the DNA is TGCGCCAGCAGCCCCGACATGACAGGGGCCTCTACTGAAGCTTTCTTT. It encodes CASSPDMTGASTEAFF.

This clone was seen a single time. This chain links TRBV7-8 with TRBJ1-2; 10 bases agree with TRBD1. The CDR3 length is 14 residues. Trimming removed 5 bases from V and 7 bases from J; junction bases left unmatched: 7. CDR1 and CDR2 (germline): SGHVS, FQNEAQ. The CDR3 bases are TGTGCCAGCAGCCAAGGGACAGGGGACTCTGGCTACACCTTC. The encoded protein is CASSQGTGDSGYTF.

The chain employs TRBV27 and TRBJ1-1, with a tentative D call TRBD1 (5 bases). Germline CDR1 reads MNHEY; CDR2 reads SMNVEV (reference sequence). The CDR3 loop spans 14 amino acids. V shed 6 bases and J shed 0 bases, with 11 bases lying between them. The chain's CDR3 is CASRPGLVNTEAFF. In nucleotides, the CDR3 is TGTGCCAGCAGGCCGGGACTGGTGAACACTGAAGCTTTCTTT.

This chain connects TRBV5-4 to TRBJ1-5; D gene unclear. Germline V gene sequence: CDR1 SGHNT, CDR2 YYREEE (reference sequence). The CDR3 is 17 residues long. Deletions cut 0 bases from V and 1 base from J, with 14 bases between. The CDR3 sequence: CASSLGWAGPSNQPQHF. The CDR3 DNA reads as TGTGCCAGCAGCTTGGGTTGGGCAGGCCCGAGCAATCAGCCCCAGCATTTT.

The rearrangement uses TRBV6-5 and TRBJ1-5; 10 nucleotides line up with TRBD1. After removal of 0 bases from V and 4 bases from J, the junction contained 3 bases not matched to a gene. CDR1 is MNHEY, CDR2 SVGAGI, per germline. CDR3 length: 16 amino acids. This CDR3 is CASSYSGQGRNQPQHF. As DNA, the CDR3 is TGTGCCAGCAGTTACTCGGGACAGGGGCGGAATCAGCCCCAGCATTTT.

The J gene is TRBJ2-7, the V gene TRBV27; D gene ambiguous. The CDR3 covers 13 residues. V lost 6 bases, J lost 3 bases, and 12 bases lay in between. The germline V gene has CDR1 MNHEY and CDR2 SMNVEV (reference sequence). The CDR3 loop reads CASRLTGFYEQYF. CDR3 DNA: TGTGCCAGCAGATTAACCGGGTTCTACGAGCAGTACTTC.

The chain couples TRBV14 to TRBJ2-2; weak D call: TRBD1 (6 bases). Germline V gives CDR1 SGHDN, CDR2 FVKESK. V gave up 0 bases and J gave up 6 bases, with 23 bases separating them. The CDR3 loop spans 19 amino acids. CDR3 amino acids: CASSQDLVSPGEGAGELFF. CDR3 sequence (DNA): TGTGCCAGCAGCCAAGATCTTGTAAGCCCAGGAGAGGGGGCCGGGGAGCTGTTTTTT.

J is TRBJ2-5 and V is TRBV28; 8 bases fit TRBD2. This CDR3 comprises 14 residues. Trimming at V came to 5 bases and at J to 9 bases, leaving 11 bases not matched to a gene. From germline, CDR1 is MDHEN and CDR2 SYDVKM. The CDR3 protein is CASSATSGVGAQYF. The DNA of the CDR3 is TGTGCCAGCAGTGCTACTAGCGGCGTGGGGGCCCAGTACTTC.

This chain uses TRBV28 with TRBJ1-2; D gene uncertain. The CDR3 loop spans 12 amino acids. CDR1 is MDHEN and CDR2 is SYDVKM in the germline V gene. V lost 5 bases to trimming and J lost 4 bases, with 8 bases between them. The CDR3: CASSLDTYGYTF. Written as DNA, the CDR3 is TGTGCCAGCAGTCTTGACACCTATGGCTACACCTTC.

V usage is TRBV19 and J usage is TRBJ1-2; D remains ambiguous. The V gene lost 5 bases and the J gene lost 8 bases, with 12 bases spanning the gap. This CDR3 is 12 amino acids long. Germline CDR1 is LNHDA and CDR2 is SQIVND (reference sequence). The CDR3 here is CASSPPSQGYTF. As DNA, the CDR3 is TGTGCCAGTAGTCCTCCTTCACAAGGCTACACCTTC.

This clone came up a few times. The chain couples TRBV13 to TRBJ2-3, with 8 bases matching TRBD1. The CDR3 spans 17 residues. Trimming at V came to 5 bases and at J to 0 bases, leaving 10 bases not matched to a gene. Germline CDR1 PRHDT, CDR2 FYEKMQ (reference sequence). In DNA, the CDR3 is TGTGCCAGCAGCCCGCGGACAGGGAGAGGGAGCACAGATACGCAGTATTTT. It codes for CASSPRTGRGSTDTQYF.

This chain joins TRBV18 and TRBJ1-1, with D perhaps TRBD1 (5 bases). V gave up 1 base and J gave up 6 bases, with 18 bases separating them. Germline V gives CDR1 KGHSH, CDR2 LQKENI. The CDR3 length is 16 residues. In DNA form, the CDR3 reads TGTGCCAGCTCACCACGGCCCCTTGAAGGGGCGGCTGAAGCTTTCTTT. Amino acid sequence: CASSPRPLEGAAEAFF.

The chain employs TRBV21-1 and TRBJ2-3; TRBD2, the table's D call, was not compared with the DNA. TRBV21-1 corresponds to a pseudogene. The CDR3 length is 16 residues. The CDR3 sequence: CARRFRAGATTDTQYF. The CDR3 DNA sequence: TGTGCCAGAAGATTTCGAGCGGGGGCGACCACAGATACGCAGTATTTT.

The chain has TRBV6-5 and TRBJ2-3, with D perhaps TRBD2 (6 bases). The V end lost 6 bases, the J end lost 8 bases, and 12 bases lay between the germline ends. Per the germline V gene, CDR1 is MNHEY and CDR2 is SVGAGI. The CDR3 totals 12 residues. CDR3 residues: CASRLATGTQYF. The DNA of the CDR3 is TGTGCCAGCAGACTAGCAACGGGTACGCAGTATTTT.

This sequence joins TRBV2 and TRBJ2-7; 8 bases are a match to TRBD1. J lost 2 bases, V lost 6 bases, and 6 bases had no gene match. The CDR3 extends over 14 amino acids. Germline V gene lookup returns CDR1 SNHLY and CDR2 FYNNEI. The DNA for the CDR3 is TGTGCCAGCAGCGGACAGGGCGGAACCTACGAGCAGTACTTC. Encoded protein: CASSGQGGTYEQYF.

This clone has a single count. The chain recombines TRBV6-1 with TRBJ2-2; 13 bases map to TRBD2. Germline values: CDR1 MNHNS, CDR2 SASEGT. Germline trimming cut 4 bases from V and 0 bases from J; bases unmatched to any gene: 5. The CDR3 is 18 amino acids. CDR3 coding DNA: TGTGCCAGCAGTGCGGGACTAGCGGGGACATCGAACACCGGGGAGCTGTTTTTT. Translation: CASSAGLAGTSNTGELFF.